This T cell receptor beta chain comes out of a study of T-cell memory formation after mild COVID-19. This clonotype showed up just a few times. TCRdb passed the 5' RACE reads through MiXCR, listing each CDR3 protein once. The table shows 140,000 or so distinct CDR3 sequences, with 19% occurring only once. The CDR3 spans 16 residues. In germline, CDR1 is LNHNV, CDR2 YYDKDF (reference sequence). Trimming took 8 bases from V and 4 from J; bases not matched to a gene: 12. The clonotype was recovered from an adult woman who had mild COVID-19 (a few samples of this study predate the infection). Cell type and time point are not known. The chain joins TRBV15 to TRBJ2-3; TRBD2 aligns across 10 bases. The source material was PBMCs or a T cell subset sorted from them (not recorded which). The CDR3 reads CATQPVLAGAADTQYF. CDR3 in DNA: TGTGCCACCCAGCCGGTTCTAGCGGGAGCCGCAGATACGCAGTATTTT.